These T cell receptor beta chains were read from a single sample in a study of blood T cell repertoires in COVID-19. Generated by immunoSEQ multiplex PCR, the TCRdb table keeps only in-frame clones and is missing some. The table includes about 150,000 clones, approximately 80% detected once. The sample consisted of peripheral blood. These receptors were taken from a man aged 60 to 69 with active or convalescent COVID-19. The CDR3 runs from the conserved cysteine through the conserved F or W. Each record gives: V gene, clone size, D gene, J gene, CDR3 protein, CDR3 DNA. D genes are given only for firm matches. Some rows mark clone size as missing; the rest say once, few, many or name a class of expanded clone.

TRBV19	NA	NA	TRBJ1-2	CASRVGAIGYTF	TGTGCCAGTAGGGTGGGGGCGATTGGCTACACCTTC
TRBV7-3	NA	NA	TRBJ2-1	CASSLRSMSEQFF	TGTGCCAGCAGCTTAAGGTCGATGAGTGAGCAGTTCTTC
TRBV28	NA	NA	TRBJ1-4	CASSGGETNEKLFF	TGTGCCAGCAGTGGGGGGGAGACTAATGAAAAACTGTTTTTT
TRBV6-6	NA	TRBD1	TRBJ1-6	CASRTGQGPPNSPLHF	TGTGCCAGCAGGACGGGACAGGGACCCCCTAATTCACCCCTCCACTTT
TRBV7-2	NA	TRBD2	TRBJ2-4	CASSRGGGGNIQYF	TGTGCCAGCAGCCGGGGGGGTGGAGGAAACATTCAGTACTTC
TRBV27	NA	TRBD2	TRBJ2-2	CASSPTTSGATGELFF	TGTGCCAGCAGTCCGACGACTAGCGGGGCCACCGGGGAGCTGTTTTTT
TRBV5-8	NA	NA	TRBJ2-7	CASSLLASSAYEQYF	TGTGCCAGCAGCCTCCTAGCGTCCTCAGCCTACGAGCAGTACTTC
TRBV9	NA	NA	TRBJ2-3	CASSVGQGDTQYF	TGTGCCAGCAGCGTAGGCCAGGGTGATACGCAGTATTTT
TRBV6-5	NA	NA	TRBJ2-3	CASSYSMQGGTQYF	TGTGCCAGCAGTTACTCTATGCAGGGGGGTACGCAGTATTTT
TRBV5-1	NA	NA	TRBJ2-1	CASSLTTDSYNEQFF	TGCGCCAGCAGCCTTACAACGGACTCTTACAATGAGCAGTTCTTC
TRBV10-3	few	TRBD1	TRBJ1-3	CAISEGTGSGTIYF	TGTGCCATCAGTGAAGGGACAGGGAGCGGCACCATATATTTT
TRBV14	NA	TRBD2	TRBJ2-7	CASSQAPPAGGLVALLGREQYF	TGTGCCAGCAGCCAAGCTCCCCCCGCGGGAGGGTTGGTGGCCCTCCTGGGGAGGGAGCAGTACTTC
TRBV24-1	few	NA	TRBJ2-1	CATSGYRNNEQFF	TGTGCCACCAGTGGTTACAGAAACAATGAGCAGTTCTTC
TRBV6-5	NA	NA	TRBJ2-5	CASSDRSIETQYF	TGTGCCAGCTCCGACAGGAGCATAGAGACCCAGTACTTC
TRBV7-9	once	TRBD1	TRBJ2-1	CASSPGTGDIEQFF	TGTGCCAGCAGCCCCGGGACAGGGGATATCGAGCAGTTCTTC
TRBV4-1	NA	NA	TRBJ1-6	CASSQEGLPLHF	TGCGCCAGCAGCCAAGAGGGACTACCCCTCCACTTT
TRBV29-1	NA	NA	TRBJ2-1	CSGSLAPRSYNEQFF	TGCAGCGGTAGCCTAGCGCCTCGCTCCTACAATGAGCAGTTCTTC
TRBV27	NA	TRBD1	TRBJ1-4	CASRSPRGLGSNEKLFF	TGTGCCAGCAGATCCCCTAGGGGGCTCGGGTCTAATGAAAAACTGTTTTTT
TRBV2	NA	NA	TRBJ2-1	CASKLSLTALGDEQFF	TGTGCCAGCAAGCTTAGTTTAACGGCCTTGGGCGATGAGCAGTTCTTC
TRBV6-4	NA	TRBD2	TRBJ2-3	CASSPTSGWSEQYF	TGTGCCAGCAGCCCGACTAGCGGGTGGAGCGAGCAGTATTTT
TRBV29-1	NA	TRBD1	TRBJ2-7	CSVTEGAPGEQYF	TGCAGCGTAACAGAGGGGGCGCCGGGCGAGCAGTACTTC
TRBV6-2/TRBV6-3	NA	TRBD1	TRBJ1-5	CASSYSQGAQPQHF	TGTGCCAGCAGTTATTCACAGGGGGCACAGCCCCAGCATTTT
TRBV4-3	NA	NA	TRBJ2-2	CASSQDHARNTGELFF	TGCGCCAGCAGCCAAGATCATGCGCGGAACACCGGGGAGCTGTTTTTT
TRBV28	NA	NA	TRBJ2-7	CAAGQNFYEQYF	TGTGCCGCGGGACAGAATTTCTACGAGCAGTACTTC
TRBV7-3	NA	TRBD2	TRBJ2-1	CASRLAGGAGWEQFF	TGTGCCAGCAGATTAGCGGGAGGTGCCGGTTGGGAGCAGTTCTTC
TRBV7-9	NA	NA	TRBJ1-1	CASSLIGGTEAFF	TGTGCCAGCAGCTTAATTGGAGGGACTGAAGCTTTCTTT
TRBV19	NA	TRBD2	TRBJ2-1	CASSPREYLEQFF	TGTGCCAGTAGCCCGCGGGAGTATCTTGAGCAGTTCTTC
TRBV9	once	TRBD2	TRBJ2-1	CASSALAREENEQFF	TGTGCCAGCAGCGCTCTTGCGCGGGAGGAAAATGAGCAGTTCTTC
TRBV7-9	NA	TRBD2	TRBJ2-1	CASSLGLAGGPNYNEQFF	TGTGCCAGCAGCTTAGGGCTAGCGGGAGGGCCCAACTACAATGAGCAGTTCTTC
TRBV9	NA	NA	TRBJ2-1	CASSPRSRGSYNEQFF	TGTGCCAGCAGCCCCAGGTCCCGGGGGTCCTACAATGAGCAGTTCTTC
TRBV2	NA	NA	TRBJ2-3	CASSGLLWADTQYF	TGTGCCAGCAGTGGACTGCTATGGGCAGATACGCAGTATTTT
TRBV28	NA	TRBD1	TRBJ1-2	CASRTGTEGNYGYTF	TGTGCCAGCAGGACAGGGACAGAAGGGAACTATGGCTACACCTTC
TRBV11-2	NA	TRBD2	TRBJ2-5	CASSISSSGQETQYF	TGTGCCAGCAGCATCAGCTCTAGCGGCCAAGAGACCCAGTACTTC
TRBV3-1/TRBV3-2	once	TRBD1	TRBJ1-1	CASTAGGEAFF	TGTGCCAGCACGGCAGGGGGTGAAGCTTTCTTT
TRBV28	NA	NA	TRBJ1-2	CASSLSGGSLNYGYTF	TGTGCCAGCAGTTTATCGGGAGGGTCTCTTAACTATGGCTACACCTTC
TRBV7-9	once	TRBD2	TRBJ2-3	CASSFSAGGPVVTDTQYF	TGTGCCAGCAGCTTCTCAGCGGGAGGGCCTGTCGTGACAGATACGCAGTATTTT
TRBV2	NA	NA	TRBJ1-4	CASKTGSNEKLFF	TGTGCCAGCAAAACAGGCTCTAATGAAAAACTGTTTTTT
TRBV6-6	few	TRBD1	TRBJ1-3	CASSPTGTGKAGNTIYF	TGTGCCAGCAGTCCAACTGGGACAGGGAAGGCTGGAAACACCATATATTTT
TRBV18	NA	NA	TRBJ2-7	CASSQSTDYSYEQYF	TGTGCCAGCTCACAGTCTACTGACTACTCCTACGAGCAGTACTTC